What follows are 6 T cell receptor beta chains derived from one specimen sequenced in a study of cytomegalovirus exposure and HLA in healthy donors. The primer mix had 60 Vbeta and 13 Jbeta primers. Method: immunoSEQ multiplex PCR; TCRdb's copy keeps in-frame clones and lacks some. The repertoire consists of some 150,000 clones, with 60% to 80% occurring once and the leading ten covering around 4.2%. The sequenced material came from PBMCs. These receptors were collected from a man over 45 in good health and CMV-seropositive.

The chain has TRBV29-1 and TRBJ2-7; 11 nucleotides agree with TRBD2. This CDR3 spans 14 amino acids. With 5 bases clipped from V and 5 bases from J, the junction kept 8 bases outside the gene matches. The germline V gene has CDR1 SQVTM and CDR2 ANQGSEA. DNA of the CDR3: TGCAGCGTTCGATCTAGCGGGAGGAGCGACGAGCAGTACTTC. This sequence encodes CSVRSSGRSDEQYF.

This clone was detected only a few times. The chain recombines TRBV19 with TRBJ1-1; tentatively, D is TRBD1 (6 bases). The V end lost 5 bases, the J end lost 7 bases, and 20 bases lay between the germline ends. Germline V gene sequence: CDR1 LNHDA, CDR2 SQIVND (reference sequence). The CDR3 is made up of 15 amino acids. The CDR3 loop reads CASSLRGPFTLEAFF. CDR3 DNA: TGTGCCAGTAGTCTCAGGGGTCCCTTTACTCTTGAAGCTTTCTTT.

For this clone: At one end the junction does not follow the germline gene, possibly because of a read error. This rearrangement joins TRBV28 to TRBJ2-5; the D gene is possibly TRBD1 (5 bases). The CDR3 covers 11 residues. Germline V gene sequence: CDR1 MDHEN, CDR2 SYDVKM. The CDR3 loop reads CASSTRQSWDF. As DNA, the CDR3 is TGTGCCAGCAGTACGCGACAGTCTTGGGACTTC.

The chain uses TRBV27 and TRBJ1-2, with D unresolved. The CDR3 runs 14 residues. V was trimmed by 3 bases and J by 2 bases, leaving 10 bases between them. Germline V gives CDR1 MNHEY, CDR2 SMNVEV (reference sequence). DNA of the CDR3: TGTGCCAGCAGTTTGTCAGGCACAAACTATGGCTACACCTTC. Translated: CASSLSGTNYGYTF.

This chain joins TRBV7-3 and TRBJ1-1; D gene uncertain. The germline CDR1 and CDR2 sequences are SGHTA and FQGTGA. V lost 5 bases to trimming and J lost 4 bases, with 14 bases between them. The CDR3 consists of 14 residues. CDR3 nucleotide sequence: TGTGCCAGCAGCCCCCAGGATATAAGCACTGAAGCTTTCTTT. Amino acid sequence: CASSPQDISTEAFF. The entire variable domain, with the rest obtained from reference TRBV7-3 and TRBJ1-1, is as follows: GAGVSQTPSNKVTEKGKYVELRCDPISGHTALYWYRQSLGQGPEFLIYFQGTGAADDSGLPNDRFFAVRPEGSVSTLKIQRTERGDSAVYLCASSPQDISTEAFFGQGTRLTVV.

The chain uses TRBV29-1 and TRBJ1-2, with D uncertain. The germline gives CDR1 SQVTM, CDR2 ANQGSEA. V gave up 7 bases and J gave up 1 base, with 7 bases separating them. This CDR3 comprises 11 residues. The CDR3 is CSARGNYGYTF. DNA for the CDR3: TGCAGCGCACGCGGTAACTATGGCTACACCTTC.